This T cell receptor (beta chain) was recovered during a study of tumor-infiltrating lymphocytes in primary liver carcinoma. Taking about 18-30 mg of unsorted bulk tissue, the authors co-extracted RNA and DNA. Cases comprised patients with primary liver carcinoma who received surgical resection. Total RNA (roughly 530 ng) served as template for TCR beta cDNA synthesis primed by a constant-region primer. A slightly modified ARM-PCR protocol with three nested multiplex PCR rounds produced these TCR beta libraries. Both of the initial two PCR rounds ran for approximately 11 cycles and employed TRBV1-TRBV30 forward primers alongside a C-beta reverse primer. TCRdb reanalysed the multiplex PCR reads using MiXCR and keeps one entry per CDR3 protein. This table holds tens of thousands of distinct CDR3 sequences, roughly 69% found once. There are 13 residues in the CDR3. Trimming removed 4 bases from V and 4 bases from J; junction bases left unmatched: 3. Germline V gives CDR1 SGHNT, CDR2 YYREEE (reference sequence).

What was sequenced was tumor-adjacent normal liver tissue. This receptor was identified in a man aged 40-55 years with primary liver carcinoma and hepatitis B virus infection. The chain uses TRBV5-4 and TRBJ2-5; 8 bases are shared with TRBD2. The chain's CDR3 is CASSATSVETQYF. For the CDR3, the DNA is TGTGCCAGCAGCGCGACTAGCGTAGAGACCCAGTACTTC.